The rows below give T cell receptor beta chains drawn from one sample of a study of blood T cell repertoires in COVID-19. Sequencing used immunoSEQ multiplex PCR; TCRdb keeps in-frame clones, though not all of them. The profile covers some 100,000 clones, with roughly four fifths appearing a single time and 6% to 7.5% taken by the ten largest. The sequenced sample was peripheral blood. The receptors here all came from a man aged 45-65 years with active or convalescent COVID-19. Both conserved end residues are part of each CDR3. Each record gives: D gene, J gene, V gene, CDR3 protein. The D gene is left open where the match is weak.

>-|TRBJ1-4|TRBV7-9
CASSEGQLNEKLFF
>TRBD2|TRBJ2-2|TRBV2
CASRLAGPGELFF
>-|TRBJ1-2|TRBV4-1
CASSQATTVTNYGYTF
>-|TRBJ2-2|TRBV27
CASSLGRNTGELFF
>-|TRBJ2-5|TRBV3-1/TRBV3-2
CASSQEGGLQETQYF
>TRBD1|TRBJ1-6|TRBV7-2
CASSFGGTGTTPLHF
>TRBD1|TRBJ2-2|TRBV4-3
CASTTSTGGAYRELFF
>-|TRBJ1-2|TRBV3-1/TRBV3-2
CASSPAGEVYGYTF
>TRBD1|TRBJ2-5|TRBV28
CASRPQGAGETQYF
>TRBD1|TRBJ2-1|TRBV4-3
CASSPGQGATYNEQFF
>TRBD1|TRBJ1-6|TRBV7-2
CASSQGRTGPPLHF
>-|TRBJ2-7|TRBV18
CASSPRDMAYEQYF
>TRBD2|TRBJ2-7|TRBV5-1
CASSSRTSGVNYEQYF
>-|TRBJ2-5|TRBV6-5
CASGRPEQETQYF
>TRBD1|TRBJ2-2|TRBV25-1
CASEPGGFYTGELFF
>TRBD1|TRBJ2-5|TRBV24-1
CATSDAGQGETQYF